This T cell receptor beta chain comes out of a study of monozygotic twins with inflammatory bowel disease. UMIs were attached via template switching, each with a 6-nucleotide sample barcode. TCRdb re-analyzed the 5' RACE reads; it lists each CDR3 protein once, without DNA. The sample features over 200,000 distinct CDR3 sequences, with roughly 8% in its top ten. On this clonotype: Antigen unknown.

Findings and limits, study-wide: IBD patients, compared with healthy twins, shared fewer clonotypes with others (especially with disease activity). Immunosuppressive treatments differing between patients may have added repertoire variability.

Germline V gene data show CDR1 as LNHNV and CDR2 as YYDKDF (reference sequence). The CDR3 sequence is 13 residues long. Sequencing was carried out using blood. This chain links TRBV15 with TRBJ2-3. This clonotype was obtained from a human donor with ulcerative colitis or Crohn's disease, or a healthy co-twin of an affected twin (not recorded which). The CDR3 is CATGGFLADTQYF.